Sequencing of this T cell receptor beta chain was carried out in a study of cytomegalovirus exposure and HLA in healthy donors (dated by TCRdb to 2017 to 2019). Regarding the complete study: According to a later analysis, one platform produced both the 100 to 150 validation repertoires and the 666 repertoires of the first cohort. The study aimed to test whether cataloging public T cell receptors could reveal signatures of past pathogen exposure. To predict cytomegalovirus infection status, the study brought together high-throughput TCR immunosequencing, statistical association of individual TCRs with disease status, and machine learning. Along with the roughly 700-subject first cohort, a separate validation cohort of 120 different subjects was used.

The donors belonged to the validation cohort of around 130 subjects, which was separate from the approximately 660-subject first cohort. The library was built by means of the immunoSEQ multiplex PCR assay. As for how the authors treated the data: To diagnose cytomegalovirus status from the catalog of TCR beta chain sequences, a statistical classification framework was built. TCRdb took over this immuneACCESS table, retaining in-frame rearrangements with V and J assigned. Such tables are incomplete; in checked studies, under half of the missing clones stem from an unresolved V gene, and the remainder is unexplained. V and J calls and clone size are as listed in that table; D and trimming were resolved from the DNA. The sample has about 47,000 clones on record, about 93% of them singletons. 5% to 6% of the sample comes from the top ten. This clone was detected a few times. Its antigen is still unknown. No clone much larger than this one lies a single base away; base qualities are absent.

The full study reports these points: In both the original and validation cohorts, the classifier was reported to diagnose cytomegalovirus status with high specificity and sensitivity. Subsequent analysis determined that TCRs grouped into clusters in the first cohort also showed a tendency toward co-occurrence across the 120 validation repertoires, and 85% to 95% of cluster scores exceeded 0. Most TCR sequences were seen in very few donors, while some public TCRs were found in many individuals. A later analysis lacked HLA typing for the validation cohort, so it scored co-occurrence in that cohort across all 120 repertoires. A total of 150 to 200 TCR beta chains were listed by the study as associated with cytomegalovirus. Three of the identified cytomegalovirus-associated TCR beta chains were confirmed in vitro to be specific for cytomegalovirus antigens. According to the authors, the approach could potentially be generalized to other disease states and immunological phenotypes.

Trimming takes 2 bases from V and 2 bases from J, and the germline ends sit 12 bases apart. CDR1 and CDR2, looked up from the germline V gene (reference sequence), are SGHNT and YYREEE. The CDR3 numbers 15 residues from cysteine through phenylalanine. Left in the record is the CDR3 DNA by itself, 45 bases read in frame from the first base. Here the chain combines TRBV5-4 and TRBJ2-3, with TRBD2 perhaps the D gene, on 6 matching bases. This receptor was obtained from a man aged 18 to 35 in good health and CMV-seronegative. The sample consisted of PBMCs. The CDR3 protein sequence reads: CASSFSSADTDTQYF. The DNA sequence follows: TGTGCCAGCAGCTTTTCTAGCGCGGACACAGATACGCAGTATTTT.